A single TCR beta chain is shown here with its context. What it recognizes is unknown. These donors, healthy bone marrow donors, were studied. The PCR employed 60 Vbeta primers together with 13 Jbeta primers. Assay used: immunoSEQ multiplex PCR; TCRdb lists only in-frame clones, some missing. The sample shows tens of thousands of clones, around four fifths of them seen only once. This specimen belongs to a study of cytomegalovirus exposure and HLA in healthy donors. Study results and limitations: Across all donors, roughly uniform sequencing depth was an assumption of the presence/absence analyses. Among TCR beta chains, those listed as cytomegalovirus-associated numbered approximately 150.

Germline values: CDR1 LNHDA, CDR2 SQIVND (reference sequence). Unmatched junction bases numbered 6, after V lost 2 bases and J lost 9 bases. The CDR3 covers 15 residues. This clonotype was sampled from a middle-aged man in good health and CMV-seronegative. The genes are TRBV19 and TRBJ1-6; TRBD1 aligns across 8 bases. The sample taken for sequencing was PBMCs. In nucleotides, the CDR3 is TGTGCCAGTAGTATACAGGGGGCGCGGAGTTCACCCCTCCACTTT. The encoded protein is CASSIQGARSSPLHF.